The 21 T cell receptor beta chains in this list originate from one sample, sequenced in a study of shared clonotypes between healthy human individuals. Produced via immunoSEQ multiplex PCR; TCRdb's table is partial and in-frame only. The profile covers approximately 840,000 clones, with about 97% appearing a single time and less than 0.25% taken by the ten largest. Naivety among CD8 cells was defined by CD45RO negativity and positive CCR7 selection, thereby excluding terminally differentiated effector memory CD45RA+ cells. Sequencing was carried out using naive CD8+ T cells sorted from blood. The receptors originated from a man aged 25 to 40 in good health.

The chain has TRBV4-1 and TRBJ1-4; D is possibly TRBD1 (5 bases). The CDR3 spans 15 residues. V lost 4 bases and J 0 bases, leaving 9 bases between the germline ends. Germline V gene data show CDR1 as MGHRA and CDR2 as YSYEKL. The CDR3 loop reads CASSPRQTTNEKLFF. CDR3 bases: TGCGCCAGCAGCCCCCGACAGACAACTAATGAAAAACTGTTTTTT.

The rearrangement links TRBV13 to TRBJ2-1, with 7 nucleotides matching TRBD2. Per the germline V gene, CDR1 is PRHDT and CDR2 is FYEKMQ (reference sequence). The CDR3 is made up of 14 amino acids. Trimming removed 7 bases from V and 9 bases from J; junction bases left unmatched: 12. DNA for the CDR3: TGTGCCAGCACCCTAATCGGGGGGAGCGCTGAGCAGTTCTTC. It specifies CASTLIGGSAEQFF.

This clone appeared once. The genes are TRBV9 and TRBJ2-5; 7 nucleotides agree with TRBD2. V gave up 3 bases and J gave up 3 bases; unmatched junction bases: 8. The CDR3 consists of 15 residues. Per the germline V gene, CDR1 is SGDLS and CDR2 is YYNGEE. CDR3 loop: CASSASGTNKETQYF. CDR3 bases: TGTGCCAGCAGCGCAAGCGGGACTAACAAAGAGACCCAGTACTTC.

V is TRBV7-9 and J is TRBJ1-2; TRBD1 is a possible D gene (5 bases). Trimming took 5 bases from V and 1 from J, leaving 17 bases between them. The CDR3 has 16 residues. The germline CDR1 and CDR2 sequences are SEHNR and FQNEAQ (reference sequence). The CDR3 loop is CASSTPQGGFNYGYTF. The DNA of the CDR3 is TGTGCCAGCAGCACCCCTCAGGGCGGCTTTAACTATGGCTACACCTTC.

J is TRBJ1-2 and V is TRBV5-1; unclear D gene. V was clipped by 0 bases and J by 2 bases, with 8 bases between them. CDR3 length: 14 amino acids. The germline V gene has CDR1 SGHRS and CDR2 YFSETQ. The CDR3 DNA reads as TGCGCCAGCAGCTTGGGACAACTCAACTATGGCTACACCTTC. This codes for CASSLGQLNYGYTF. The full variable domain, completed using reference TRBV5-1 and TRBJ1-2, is KAGVTQTPRYLIKTRGQQVTLSCSPISGHRSVSWYQQTPGQGLQFLFEYFSETQRNKGNFPGRFSGRQFSNSRSEMNVSTLELGDSALYLCASSLGQLNYGYTFGSGTRLTVV.

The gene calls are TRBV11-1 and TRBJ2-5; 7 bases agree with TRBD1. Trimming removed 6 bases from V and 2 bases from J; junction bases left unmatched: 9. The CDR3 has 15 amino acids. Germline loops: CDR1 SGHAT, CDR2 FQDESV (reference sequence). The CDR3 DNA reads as TGTGCCAGCAGACCCGGGGACAGCATGCAAGAGACCCAGTACTTC. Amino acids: CASRPGDSMQETQYF.

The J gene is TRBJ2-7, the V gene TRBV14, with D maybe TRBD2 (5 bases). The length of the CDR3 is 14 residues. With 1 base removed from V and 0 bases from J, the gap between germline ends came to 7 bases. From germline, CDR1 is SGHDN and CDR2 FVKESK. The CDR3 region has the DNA TGTGCCAGCAGCCAAGGACTACACTCCTACGAGCAGTACTTC. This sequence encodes CASSQGLHSYEQYF. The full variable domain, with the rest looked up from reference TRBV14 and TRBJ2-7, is EAGVTQFPSHSVIEKGQTVTLRCDPISGHDNLYWYRRVMGKEIKFLLHFVKESKQDESGMPNNRFLAERTGGTYSTLKVQPAELEDSGVYFCASSQGLHSYEQYFGPGTRLTVT.

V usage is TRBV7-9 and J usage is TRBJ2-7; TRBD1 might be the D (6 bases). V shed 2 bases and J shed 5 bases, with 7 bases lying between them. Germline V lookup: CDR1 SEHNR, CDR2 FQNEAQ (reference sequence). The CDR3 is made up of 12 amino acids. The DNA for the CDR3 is TGTGCCAGCAGCTTAAGGGGGAACGAGCAGTACTTC. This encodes CASSLRGNEQYF.

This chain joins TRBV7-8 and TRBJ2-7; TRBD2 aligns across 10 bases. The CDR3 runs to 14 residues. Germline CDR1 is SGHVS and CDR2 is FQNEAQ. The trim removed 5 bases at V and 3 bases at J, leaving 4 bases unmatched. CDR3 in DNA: TGTGCCAGCAGCGCCGGGACTAGCGTCTACGAGCAGTACTTC. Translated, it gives CASSAGTSVYEQYF.

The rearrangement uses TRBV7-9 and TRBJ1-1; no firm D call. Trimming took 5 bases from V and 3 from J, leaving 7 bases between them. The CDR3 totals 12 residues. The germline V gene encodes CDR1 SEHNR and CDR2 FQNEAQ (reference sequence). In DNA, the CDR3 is TGTGCCAGCAGCCCGGACTACACTGAAGCTTTCTTT. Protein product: CASSPDYTEAFF.

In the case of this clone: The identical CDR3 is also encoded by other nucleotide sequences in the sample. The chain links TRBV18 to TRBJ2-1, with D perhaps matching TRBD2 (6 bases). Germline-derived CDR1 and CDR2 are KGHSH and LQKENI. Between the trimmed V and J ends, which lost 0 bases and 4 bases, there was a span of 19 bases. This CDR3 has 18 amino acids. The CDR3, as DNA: TGTGCCAGCTCACCACCGTTCGTTCTGACGGGAGAGTACAATGAGCAGTTCTTC. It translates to CASSPPFVLTGEYNEQFF.

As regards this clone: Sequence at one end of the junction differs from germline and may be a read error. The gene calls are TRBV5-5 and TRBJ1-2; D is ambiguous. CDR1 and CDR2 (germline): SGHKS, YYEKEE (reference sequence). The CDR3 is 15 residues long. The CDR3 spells CASSPERGLGYRYTF. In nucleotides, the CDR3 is TGTGCCAGCAGCCCCGAACGAGGCCTGGGCTATCGCTACACCTTC.

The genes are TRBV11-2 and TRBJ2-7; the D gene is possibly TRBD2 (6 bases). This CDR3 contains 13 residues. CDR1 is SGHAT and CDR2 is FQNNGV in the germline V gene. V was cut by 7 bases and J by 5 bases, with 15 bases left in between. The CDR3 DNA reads TGTGCCAGCAACTGGGACTCGCAGGACGAGCAGTACTTC. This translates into CASNWDSQDEQYF.

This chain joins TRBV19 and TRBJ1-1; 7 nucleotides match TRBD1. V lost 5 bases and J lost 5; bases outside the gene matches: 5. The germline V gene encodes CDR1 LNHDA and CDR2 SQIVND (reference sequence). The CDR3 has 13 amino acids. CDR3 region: CASSDRVLTEAFF. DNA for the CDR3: TGTGCCAGTAGTGACAGGGTTTTAACTGAAGCTTTCTTT.

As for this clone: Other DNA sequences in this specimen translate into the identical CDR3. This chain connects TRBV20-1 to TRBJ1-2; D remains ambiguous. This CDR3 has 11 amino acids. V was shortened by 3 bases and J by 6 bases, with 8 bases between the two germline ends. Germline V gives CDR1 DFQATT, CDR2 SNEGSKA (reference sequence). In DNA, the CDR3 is TGCAGTGCTAGCGCGGGGAATGGCTACACCTTC. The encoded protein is CSASAGNGYTF.

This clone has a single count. As DNA, the CDR3 is TGTGCCAGCAGTTTACGGGGTGTCGGGGAGCTGTTTTTT. It codes for CASSLRGVGELFF. V usage is TRBV28 and J usage is TRBJ2-2; perhaps TRBD2 as D (5 bases). The CDR3 consists of 13 residues. The germline V and J ends were trimmed by 2 bases and 7 bases, with 8 bases remaining between them. The germline V gene has CDR1 MDHEN and CDR2 SYDVKM.

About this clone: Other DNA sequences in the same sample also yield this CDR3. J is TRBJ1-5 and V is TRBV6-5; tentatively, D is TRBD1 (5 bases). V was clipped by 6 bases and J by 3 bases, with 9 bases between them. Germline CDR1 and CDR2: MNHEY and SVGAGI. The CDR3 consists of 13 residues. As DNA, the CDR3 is TGTGCCAGCAGACAAGGGGTCAATCAGCCCCAGCATTTT. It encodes CASRQGVNQPQHF.

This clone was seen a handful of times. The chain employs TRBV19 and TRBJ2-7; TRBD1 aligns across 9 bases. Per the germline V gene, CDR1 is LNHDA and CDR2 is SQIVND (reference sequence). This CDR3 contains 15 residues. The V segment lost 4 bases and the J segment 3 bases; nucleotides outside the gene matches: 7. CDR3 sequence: CASSTDRGDNYEQYF. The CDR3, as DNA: TGTGCCAGTAGTACCGACAGGGGGGATAACTACGAGCAGTACTTC.

The CDR3 DNA is TGTGCCAGCAGCCCGAGCCCCAACAATGAGCAGTTCTTC. Residues: CASSPSPNNEQFF. V gene TRBV5-4 combines with J gene TRBJ2-1; D is unresolved. Germline V gives CDR1 SGHNT, CDR2 YYREEE (reference sequence). V shed 4 bases and J shed 5 bases, with 10 bases lying between them. This CDR3 spans 13 amino acids.

The DNA of the CDR3 is TGTGCCAGCAGAGACCGCGGTACCTACAATGAGCAGTTCTTC. Its protein is CASRDRGTYNEQFF. The rearrangement uses TRBV27 and TRBJ2-1, with D hard to call. V shed 6 bases and J shed 2 bases, with 11 bases lying between them. Germline loops: CDR1 MNHEY, CDR2 SMNVEV (reference sequence). This CDR3 has 14 residues.

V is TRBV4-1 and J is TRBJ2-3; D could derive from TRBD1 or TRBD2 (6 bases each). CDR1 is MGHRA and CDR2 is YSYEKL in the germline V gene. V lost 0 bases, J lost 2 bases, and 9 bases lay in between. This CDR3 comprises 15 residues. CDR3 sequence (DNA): TGCGCCAGCAGCCAAGATCGGGGGCCCACAGATACGCAGTATTTT. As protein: CASSQDRGPTDTQYF.